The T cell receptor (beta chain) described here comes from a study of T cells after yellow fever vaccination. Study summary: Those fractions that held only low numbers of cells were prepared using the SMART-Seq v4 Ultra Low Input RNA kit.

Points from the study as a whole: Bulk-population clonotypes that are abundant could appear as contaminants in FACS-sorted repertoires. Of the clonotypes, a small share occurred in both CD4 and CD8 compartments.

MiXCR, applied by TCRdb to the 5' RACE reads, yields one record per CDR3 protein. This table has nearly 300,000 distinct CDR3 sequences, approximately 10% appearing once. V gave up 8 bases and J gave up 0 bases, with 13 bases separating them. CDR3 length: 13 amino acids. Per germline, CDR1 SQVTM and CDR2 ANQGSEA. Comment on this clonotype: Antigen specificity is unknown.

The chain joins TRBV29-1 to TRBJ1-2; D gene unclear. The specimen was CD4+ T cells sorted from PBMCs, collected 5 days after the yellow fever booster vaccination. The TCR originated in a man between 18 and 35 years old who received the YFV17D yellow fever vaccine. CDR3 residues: CSITAGSNYGYTF. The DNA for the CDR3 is TGCAGCATTACGGCCGGGTCTAACTATGGCTACACCTTC.